Each of the 20 T cell receptor beta chains below was sequenced from the same sample in a study of blood T cell repertoires in COVID-19. Using immunoSEQ multiplex PCR, the repertoire was profiled, and TCRdb retains in-frame clones only, with some absent. The sample has a few hundred thousand clones; around 89% are singletons. Material: PBMCs or T cells enriched from blood (not recorded which). Source of these receptors: a woman aged 40 to 50 who had recovered from COVID-19.

This clone was seen only once. This chain connects TRBV15 to TRBJ1-5; possible D gene TRBD1, 5 bases. The CDR3 extends over 17 amino acids. V was clipped by 5 bases and J by 4 bases, with 21 bases between them. Germline CDR1 and CDR2: LNHNV and YYDKDF (reference sequence). CDR3 bases: TGTGCCACCAGCGGGATCAGGCAGGGATCGGAAAATCAGCCCCAGCATTTT. It encodes CATSGIRQGSENQPQHF.

V is TRBV7-2 and J is TRBJ2-1; the D gene is possibly TRBD2 (6 bases). Germline CDR1 reads SGHTA; CDR2 reads FQGNSA. The CDR3 runs to 15 residues. Trimming took 5 bases from V and 6 from J, leaving 17 bases between them. CDR3 sequence: CASSPRPGAGNEQFF. CDR3 DNA: TGTGCCAGCAGCCCTCGGCCGGGAGCGGGCAATGAGCAGTTCTTC. Together with reference TRBV7-2 and TRBJ2-1, the CDR3 gives the full variable domain: GAGVSQSPSNKVTEKGKDVELRCDPISGHTALYWYRQSLGQGLEFLIYFQGNSAPDKSGLPSDRFSAERTGGSVSTLTIQRTQQEDSAVYLCASSPRPGAGNEQFFGPGTRLTVL.

The chain couples TRBV3-1 (or the pseudogene TRBV3-2) to TRBJ2-1; possibly TRBD2 for D (6 bases). Germline CDR1 is LGHDT and CDR2 is YNNKEL (reference sequence). The CDR3 is made up of 13 amino acids. Between the trimmed V and J ends, which lost 2 bases and 14 bases, there was a span of 16 bases. The CDR3 coding sequence is TGTGCCAGCAGCCAACATGCCGGGACTTTCAAGTTCTTC. It encodes CASSQHAGTFKFF.

This clone turned up a few times. J is TRBJ1-5 and V is TRBV4-1; tentative D call: TRBD1 (5 bases). CDR1 and CDR2 (germline): MGHRA, YSYEKL. V gave up 0 bases and J gave up 7 bases, with 16 bases separating them. The CDR3 covers 16 residues. The CDR3 nucleotides are TGCGCCAGCAGCCAAGATCGGACATTCAGTGTGCAGCCCCAGCATTTT. It is translated as CASSQDRTFSVQPQHF.

There are a few counts of this clone. The J gene is TRBJ1-4, the V gene TRBV4-3, with unresolved D. V was clipped by 1 base and J by 3 bases, with 3 bases between them. The length of the CDR3 is 13 residues. The V gene's germline CDR1 is LGHNA and CDR2 YSLEER. The CDR3 protein is CASSQGPNEKLFF. The CDR3 coding sequence is TGCGCCAGCAGCCAAGGGCCTAATGAAAAACTGTTTTTT.

The J gene is TRBJ2-2, the V gene TRBV30; maybe TRBD2 (5 bases). Germline V gives CDR1 GTSNPN, CDR2 SVGIG (reference sequence). V was cut by 8 bases and J by 4 bases, with 11 bases left in between. There are 12 residues in the CDR3. CDR3 residues: CALEGSTGELFF. The CDR3 nucleotides are TGTGCCCTCGAGGGATCCACCGGGGAGCTGTTTTTT.

This clone was counted only a few times. The J gene is TRBJ2-1, the V gene TRBV24-1; 9 bases match TRBD2. V gave up 2 bases and J gave up 0 bases; unmatched junction bases: 4. CDR1 and CDR2 (germline): KGHDR, SFDVKD. CDR3 length equals 17 residues. CDR3 nucleotides: TGTGCCACCAGTGATTCCGAGACTAGCGGCTCCTACAATGAGCAGTTCTTC. It specifies CATSDSETSGSYNEQFF.

The rearrangement links TRBV9 to TRBJ2-7; TRBD2 matches 12 bases. The V gene end was trimmed by 3 bases and the J gene end by 3 bases; junction bases not matched to a gene: 7. The length of the CDR3 is 16 residues. Germline-derived CDR1 and CDR2 are SGDLS and YYNGEE. The CDR3 DNA follows: TGTGCCAGCAGCGCCCGACTAGCGGGAGACGTCTACGAGCAGTACTTC. Translating it yields CASSARLAGDVYEQYF.

J is TRBJ2-7 and V is TRBV5-6; 7 bases line up with TRBD2. The CDR3 length is 16 residues. Trimming removed 4 bases from V and 2 bases from J; junction bases left unmatched: 12. CDR1 and CDR2 from the germline V gene are SGHDT and YYEEEE. CDR3 loop: CASSPQPSGGPYEQYF. The CDR3 nucleotides read TGTGCCAGCAGCCCCCAACCCTCGGGAGGCCCCTACGAGCAGTACTTC.

This clone came up once. The chain combines TRBV2 with TRBJ2-3; D call uncertain. V shed 7 bases and J shed 2 bases, with 7 bases lying between them. CDR3 length equals 12 residues. CDR1 and CDR2 from the germline V gene are SNHLY and FYNNEI. As DNA, the CDR3 is TGTGCCAGCAAGACTTCCACAGATACGCAGTATTTT. Translating gives CASKTSTDTQYF.

The chain is built from TRBV7-2 and TRBJ2-7; D possibly corresponds to TRBD2 (5 bases). Germline V gives CDR1 SGHTA, CDR2 FQGNSA. Trimming took 6 bases from V and 4 from J, leaving 22 bases between them. CDR3 length: 16 residues. CDR3 bases: TGTGCCAGCAGATTCAGCTGGCAGCGGATCGGTTACGAGCAGTACTTC. This sequence encodes CASRFSWQRIGYEQYF.

This chain uses TRBV2 with TRBJ2-7, with D maybe TRBD1 (5 bases). The CDR3 sequence is 14 residues long. V lost 8 bases and J 1 base, leaving 15 bases between the germline ends. CDR1 and CDR2 from the germline V gene are SNHLY and FYNNEI. Here the CDR3 DNA reads TGTGCCAGCGACCGCCCAGGGATTTCCTACGAGCAGTACTTC. Its translation is CASDRPGISYEQYF.

J is TRBJ2-7 and V is TRBV9; TRBD2 aligns across 8 bases. The V gene's germline CDR1 is SGDLS and CDR2 YYNGEE. The CDR3 contains 15 residues. J lost 2 bases, V lost 3 bases, and 7 bases had no gene match. The CDR3 DNA sequence: TGTGCCAGCAGCGCCGTAGCGGGGACAACCTACGAGCAGTACTTC. This codes for CASSAVAGTTYEQYF.

The rearrangement uses TRBV5-1 and TRBJ2-1; 7 bases line up with TRBD2. The CDR3 runs 16 residues. V shed 1 base and J 3 bases; nucleotides not matched to a gene: 7. The germline CDR1 and CDR2 sequences are SGHRS and YFSETQ. CDR3 sequence: CASSLFVSGRYNEQFF. The DNA for the CDR3 is TGCGCCAGCAGCTTGTTTGTTAGCGGGCGCTACAATGAGCAGTTCTTC.

J is TRBJ1-1 and V is TRBV6-5, with TRBD1 matching 7 bases. There are 15 residues in the CDR3. Germline V gene sequence: CDR1 MNHEY, CDR2 SVGAGI. With 4 bases clipped from V and 4 bases from J, the junction kept 9 bases outside the gene matches. The CDR3 here is CASSWDPYRGTEAFF. The CDR3 nucleotides are TGTGCCAGCAGTTGGGACCCTTACAGGGGCACTGAAGCTTTCTTT.

The CDR3 sequence is CASSPPAGQGSYNEQFF. The CDR3, as DNA: TGTGCCAGCTCACCCCCCGCGGGACAGGGCTCCTACAATGAGCAGTTCTTC. V gene TRBV18 combines with J gene TRBJ2-1, with TRBD1 matching 9 bases. The V and J ends lost 3 bases and 0 bases, in that order; junction bases with no gene match: 6. The germline CDR1 and CDR2 sequences are KGHSH and LQKENI. The length of the CDR3 is 17 residues.

J is TRBJ1-5 and V is TRBV28; TRBD1 might be the D (5 bases). CDR3 length: 13 residues. Germline V gene lookup returns CDR1 MDHEN and CDR2 SYDVKM. V lost 8 bases and J 7 bases, leaving 15 bases between the germline ends. CDR3 loop: CASDPGGRQPQHF. In DNA form, the CDR3 reads TGTGCCAGCGACCCGGGGGGTCGACAGCCCCAGCATTTT.

This chain links TRBV7-9 with TRBJ2-7, with 9 bases that match TRBD2. The CDR3 covers 14 residues. Germline V lookup: CDR1 SEHNR, CDR2 FQNEAQ (reference sequence). The V gene end was trimmed by 3 bases and the J gene end by 5 bases; junction bases not matched to a gene: 5. This CDR3 is CASSFASGTHEQYF. In nucleotides, the CDR3 is TGTGCCAGCAGCTTCGCTAGCGGGACCCACGAGCAGTACTTC.

The genes are TRBV6-2 or TRBV6-3 and TRBJ2-5, with 14 nucleotides matching TRBD2. The CDR3 totals 17 residues. J was trimmed by 7 bases and V by 4 bases; bases with no gene match: 11. Germline CDR1 MNHEY, CDR2 SVGEGT. The CDR3: CASSFDLGLAGAGTQYF. The CDR3 DNA sequence: TGTGCCAGCAGTTTTGACCTGGGACTAGCGGGAGCGGGGACCCAGTACTTC.

This clone was counted once. This same CDR3 is encoded by further DNA sequences in the sample. CDR3 DNA: TGCGCCAGCAGCCAAGATCCCATTAACTATGGCTACACCTTC. Translating gives CASSQDPINYGYTF. The gene calls are TRBV4-1 and TRBJ1-2; D not resolved. Trimming took 0 bases from V and 1 from J, leaving 6 bases between them. CDR1 is MGHRA, CDR2 YSYEKL, per germline. This CDR3 region has 14 residues.